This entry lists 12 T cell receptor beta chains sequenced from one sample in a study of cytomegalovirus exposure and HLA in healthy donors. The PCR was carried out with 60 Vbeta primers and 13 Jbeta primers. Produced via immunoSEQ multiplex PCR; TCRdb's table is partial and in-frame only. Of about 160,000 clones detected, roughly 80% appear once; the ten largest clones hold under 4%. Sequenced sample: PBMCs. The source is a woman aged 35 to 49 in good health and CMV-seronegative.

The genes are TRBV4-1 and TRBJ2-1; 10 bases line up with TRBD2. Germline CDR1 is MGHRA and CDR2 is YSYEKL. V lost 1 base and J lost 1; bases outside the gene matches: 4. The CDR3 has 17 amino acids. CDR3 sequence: CASSQAWTSGSYNEQFF. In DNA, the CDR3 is TGCGCCAGCAGCCAAGCCTGGACTAGCGGTTCCTACAATGAGCAGTTCTTC.

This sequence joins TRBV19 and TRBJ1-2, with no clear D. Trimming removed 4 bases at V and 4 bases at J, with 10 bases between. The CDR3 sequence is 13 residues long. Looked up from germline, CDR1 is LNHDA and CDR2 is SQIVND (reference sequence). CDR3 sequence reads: CASSKRDRYGYTF. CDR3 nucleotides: TGTGCCAGTAGTAAGAGGGATCGCTATGGCTACACCTTC.

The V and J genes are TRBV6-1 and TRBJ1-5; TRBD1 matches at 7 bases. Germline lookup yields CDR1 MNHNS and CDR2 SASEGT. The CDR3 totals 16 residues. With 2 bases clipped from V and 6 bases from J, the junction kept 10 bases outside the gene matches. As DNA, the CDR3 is TGTGCCAGCAGTGAATTGGGCAGGGCAGGGGGTCAGCCCCAGCATTTT. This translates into CASSELGRAGGQPQHF.

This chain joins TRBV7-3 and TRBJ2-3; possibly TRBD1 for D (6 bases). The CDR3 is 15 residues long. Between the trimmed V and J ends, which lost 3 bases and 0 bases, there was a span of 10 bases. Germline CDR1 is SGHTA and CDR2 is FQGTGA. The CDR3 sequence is CASSFGTLSTDTQYF. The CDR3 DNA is TGTGCCAGCAGCTTCGGGACACTTAGCACAGATACGCAGTATTTT.

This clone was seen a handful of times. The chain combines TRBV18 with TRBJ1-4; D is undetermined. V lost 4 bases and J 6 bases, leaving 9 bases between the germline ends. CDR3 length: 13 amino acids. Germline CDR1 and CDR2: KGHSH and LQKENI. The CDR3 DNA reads TGTGCCAGCTCACGGGCAGGCGATGAAAAACTGTTTTTT. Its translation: CASSRAGDEKLFF. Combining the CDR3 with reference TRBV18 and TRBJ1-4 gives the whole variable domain NAGVMQNPRHLVRRRGQEARLRCSPMKGHSHVYWYRQLPEEGLKFMVYLQKENIIDESGMPKERFSAEFPKEGPSILRIQQVVRGDSAAYFCASSRAGDEKLFFGSGTQLSVL.

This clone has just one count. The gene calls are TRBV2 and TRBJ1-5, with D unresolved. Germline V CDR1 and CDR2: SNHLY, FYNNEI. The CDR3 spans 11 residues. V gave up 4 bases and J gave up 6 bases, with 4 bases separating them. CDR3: CASSVSQPQHF. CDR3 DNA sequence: TGTGCCAGCAGTGTGAGTCAGCCCCAGCATTTT.

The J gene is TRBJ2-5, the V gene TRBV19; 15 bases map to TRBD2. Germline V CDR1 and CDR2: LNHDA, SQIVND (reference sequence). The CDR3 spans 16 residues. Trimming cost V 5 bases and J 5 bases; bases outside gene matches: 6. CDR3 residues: CASSSGLAGGRETQYF. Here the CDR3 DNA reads TGTGCCAGTAGTTCCGGACTAGCGGGGGGGCGGGAGACCCAGTACTTC. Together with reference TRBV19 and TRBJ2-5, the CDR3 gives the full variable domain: DGGITQSPKYLFRKEGQNVTLSCEQNLNHDAMYWYRQDPGQGLRLIYYSQIVNDFQKGDIAEGYSVSREKKESFPLTVTSAQKNPTAFYLCASSSGLAGGRETQYFGPGTRLLVL.

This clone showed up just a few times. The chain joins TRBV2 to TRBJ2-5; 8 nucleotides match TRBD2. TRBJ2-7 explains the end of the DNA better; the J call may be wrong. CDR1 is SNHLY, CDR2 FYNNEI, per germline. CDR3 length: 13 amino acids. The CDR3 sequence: CASREASGYEQYF. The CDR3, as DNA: TGTGCCAGCAGGGAGGCTAGCGGGTACGAGCAGTACTTC.

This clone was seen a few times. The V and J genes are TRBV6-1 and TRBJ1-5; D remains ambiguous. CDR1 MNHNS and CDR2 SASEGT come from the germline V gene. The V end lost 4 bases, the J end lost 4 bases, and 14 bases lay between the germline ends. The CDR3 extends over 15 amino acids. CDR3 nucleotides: TGTGCCAGCAGTGCTTATTCGGAGACTAATCAGCCCCAGCATTTT. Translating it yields CASSAYSETNQPQHF.

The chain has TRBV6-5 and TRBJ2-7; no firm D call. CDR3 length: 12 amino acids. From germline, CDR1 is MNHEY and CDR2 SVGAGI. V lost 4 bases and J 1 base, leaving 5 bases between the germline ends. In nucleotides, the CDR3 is TGTGCCAGCAGTTCGGTGTCCTACGAGCAGTACTTC. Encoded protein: CASSSVSYEQYF.

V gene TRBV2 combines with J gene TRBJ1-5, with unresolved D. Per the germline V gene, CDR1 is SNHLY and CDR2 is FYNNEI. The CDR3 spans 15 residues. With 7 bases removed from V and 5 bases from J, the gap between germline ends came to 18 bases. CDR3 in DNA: TGTGCCAGCACGTGGGGAGGCCCAGGTGATCAGCCCCAGCATTTT. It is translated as CASTWGGPGDQPQHF.

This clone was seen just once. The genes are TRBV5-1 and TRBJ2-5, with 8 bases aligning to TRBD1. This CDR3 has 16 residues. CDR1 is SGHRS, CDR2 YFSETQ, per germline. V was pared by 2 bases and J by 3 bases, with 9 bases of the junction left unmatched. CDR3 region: CASSFNRQGAKETQYF. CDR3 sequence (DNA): TGCGCCAGCAGCTTCAATAGGCAGGGGGCGAAAGAGACCCAGTACTTC.